This T cell receptor (beta chain) emerged from a study of T cell responses to AZD1222 COVID-19 vaccine. Looking at the study overall: The study pooled second doses at about 4 or about 12 weeks. Study outcomes and limitations: Among those given AZD1222, only 6 or 7 were seropositive at baseline. Nearly half of unique spike-specific TCRs reportedly avoided B.1.351 and B.1.1.7 mutated regions.

Worth noting for this clone: What it binds is unknown.

The CDR3 length is 15 residues. Germline loops: CDR1 SGHTA, CDR2 FQGNSA. Losses at the gene ends were 4 bases for V and 0 bases for J; bases not matched to a gene: 3. Profiling relied on immunoSEQ multiplex PCR, and the TCRdb table lists in-frame clones only, not all of them. The repertoire holds around 83,000 clones, with 88% as singletons. The sample in question was peripheral blood, obtained on day 0 of AZD1222 vaccination. The rearrangement links TRBV7-2 to TRBJ1-5; 7 nucleotides match TRBD1. This TCR was recovered from an adult in good health. The CDR3 DNA is TGTGCCAGCAGCTCCCAGGGGGGTAGCAATCAGCCCCAGCATTTT. It is translated as CASSSQGGSNQPQHF.